A single sample gave rise to the 8 T cell receptor beta chains below, sequenced in a study of tumor-infiltrating lymphocytes in primary liver carcinoma. Constant-region priming of approximately 500 ng total RNA yielded TCR beta cDNA. ARM-PCR was slightly modified, and three nested multiplex PCR rounds with it gave rise to the TCR beta libraries. Investigators reported that the first two PCR rounds, at roughly 11 cycles each, used TRBV1-TRBV30 forward primers with a C-beta reverse primer. From the multiplex PCR reads, TCRdb called clonotypes with MiXCR, one entry per CDR3 protein. The sample holds about 310,000 distinct CDR3 sequences; around three fifths are singletons and the top ten take over 15%. Germline DNA was also extracted, with blood RNA taken from unsorted whole blood. Sequencing input: peripheral blood. These receptors all stem from a woman in her twenties or thirties with primary liver carcinoma and hepatitis B virus infection.

The table lists this clonotype with a few counts. The DNA for the CDR3 is TGTGCCAGCAGCCCGGGGACAGGGATCACCGGGGAGCTGTTTTTT. It specifies CASSPGTGITGELFF. This chain uses TRBV7-9 with TRBJ2-2; 9 bases align to TRBD1. The V and J ends lost 5 bases and 4 bases, in that order; junction bases with no gene match: 5. CDR3 size: 15 residues. Germline CDR1 and CDR2: SEHNR and FQNEAQ (reference sequence).

With respect to this clonotype: Without the conserved terminal phenylalanine or tryptophan, this CDR3 likely stems from a read error. This rearrangement joins TRBV6-1 to TRBJ1-1; no reliable D call. This CDR3 has 16 amino acids. V gave up 3 bases and J gave up 5 bases, with 19 bases separating them. Per germline, CDR1 MNHNS and CDR2 SASEGT. CDR3 protein: CASSELSRGVRTEAFS. CDR3 bases: TGTGCCAGCAGTGAGTTGTCCCGGGGAGTAAGGACTGAAGCTTTCTCT.

In this sample, this clonotype turned up many times. V and J are TRBV4-1 and TRBJ2-3; 8 bases are shared with TRBD1. With 0 bases clipped from V and 3 bases from J, the junction kept 5 bases outside the gene matches. The CDR3 has 16 residues. The V gene's germline CDR1 is MGHRA and CDR2 YSYEKL. The CDR3 DNA reads as TGCGCCAGCAGCCAAGATCCGACAGGGGCGACAGATACGCAGTATTTT. Translation gives CASSQDPTGATDTQYF.

This clonotype was seen only once. A junction boundary mismatches the germline segment, possibly from a read error. The chain carries TRBV11-2 and TRBJ2-1; D remains unclear. The CDR3 is 14 amino acids. Germline loops: CDR1 SGHAT, CDR2 FQNNGV. The CDR3 DNA sequence: TGTGCCAGCAGCCTAGTTTCCTCCTACAATGAGCAGCACTTC. Its translation is CASSLVSSYNEQHF.

The chain has TRBV7-3 and TRBJ2-1; no firm D call. The germline CDR1 and CDR2 sequences are SGHTA and FQGTGA. The CDR3 runs to 15 residues. Trimming stripped 2 bases from V and 5 bases from J, with 13 bases between. CDR3 region: CASSLGLGMDNEQFF. DNA for the CDR3: TGTGCCAGCAGCTTAGGGCTGGGTATGGACAATGAGCAGTTCTTC.

CDR3 nucleotides: TGTGCCAGCAGCAACGACAGGGCCAGCTCCTACGAGCAGTACTTC. Translated: CASSNDRASSYEQYF. V and J are TRBV7-9 and TRBJ2-7; 7 positions match TRBD1. V lost 5 bases, J lost 0 bases, and 7 bases stayed unmatched. Germline assignment: CDR1 SEHNR and CDR2 FQNEAQ (reference sequence). There are 15 residues in the CDR3.

Worth noting for this clonotype: This sequence may be a read error, since a much larger clone differs from it by one base. This rearrangement joins TRBV29-1 to TRBJ1-5; 7 bases line up with TRBD1. J gave up 7 bases and V 5 bases, and 5 bases lay outside the gene matches. The CDR3 length is 12 residues. Germline assignment: CDR1 SQVTM and CDR2 ANQGSEA. The CDR3 region is CSVRQGKQPQHF. CDR3 DNA sequence: TGCAGCGTTAGACAGGGAAAACAGCCCCAGCATTTT.

The chain links TRBV7-9 to TRBJ1-1; 7 positions agree with TRBD1. CDR1 and CDR2 (germline): SEHNR, FQNEAQ (reference sequence). V lost 5 bases, J lost 10 bases, and 10 bases stayed unmatched. This CDR3 contains 13 residues. In DNA form, the CDR3 reads TGTGCCAGCAGCACAAGGGAGGGGGCGGTAGCTTTCTTT. Translation gives CASSTREGAVAFF.